This record looks at one T cell receptor (beta chain) sequence and its context. PCR primers comprised 60 Vbeta and 13 Jbeta primers. Measured with immunoSEQ multiplex PCR; TCRdb has only the in-frame clones, and not every one. The sample shows about 140,000 clones, 55% to 80% of them seen only once. The sample belongs to a study of cytomegalovirus exposure and HLA in healthy donors. Trimming cost V 6 bases and J 7 bases; bases outside gene matches: 13. The CDR3 consists of 14 residues. The V gene's germline CDR1 is SGHRS and CDR2 YFSETQ. The rearrangement links TRBV5-1 to TRBJ2-7; 7 positions agree with TRBD2. The sample consisted of PBMCs. This TCR derives from a human donor in good health. The CDR3 nucleotides read TGCGCCAGCACACCCCAGGGAGGGGCGGGGGAGCAGTACTTC. Amino acid sequence: CASTPQGGAGEQYF.